This T cell receptor (beta chain) was documented in a study of T cells in Graves' hyperthyroidism and ophthalmopathy (dated by TCRdb to the late 2010s). About the investigation overall: Peripheral blood was collected at initial diagnosis, before any treatment. After blood sampling, hyperthyroidism patients were treated with methimazole at a starting dose of 30 mg daily, and ophthalmopathy patients were treated with high-dose intravenous methylprednisolone. A discovery cohort of about a hundred patients, roughly 40 with Graves' ophthalmopathy and 55 to 65 with stable Graves' hyperthyroidism, was used to find distinguishing TCR V-J signatures. TCR Vbeta CDR3 sequencing of 140 or so peripheral blood samples (fewer than 45 ophthalmopathy, about 80 hyperthyroidism and around 17 progressor patients) is reported in the paper. For training and testing, the 100 or so patients in the discovery cohort were randomly divided in a 7:3 ratio. Prospective prediction of ophthalmopathy was tested in an independent validation cohort of fewer than 20 hyperthyroidism patients and 17 patients who later progressed to ophthalmopathy. In about 6 Graves' hyperthyroidism patients, the study also compared T-cell repertoires from thyroid tissue with T-cell repertoires from blood. General conclusions and limits of the study: No statistical method was used to fix the sample size in advance, and group allocation was not hidden from the investigators. In validation, progression to ophthalmopathy was predicted by the model with roughly 71% sensitivity and around 76% specificity, a median of about 6 months before onset. A 13 V-J signature model separated ophthalmopathy from stable hyperthyroidism, with about 90% sensitivity and 81.08% specificity in cross-validation and 80%/75% in testing. Most expanded thyroid clonotypes (frequency above 0.001) were also detected in blood, a finding suggesting that blood repertoires may reflect thyroid immune responses.

Ophthalmopathy patients had moderately to severely active disease, with a Clinical Activity Score of 3 or more, a NOSPECS grade of 4 or more, and a disease duration of less than 3 months. Exclusion was applied to patients with uncontrolled infections, other autoimmune diseases, pregnancy or lactation. Diagnoses were established on the basis of clinical symptoms, serum thyroxine and TRAb, thyroid ultrasound, and orbital computed tomography. PBMCs were isolated from about 9 ml of fresh peripheral blood by Ficoll-Paque density gradient centrifugation. Total RNA was extracted using Trizol reagent, and RNA quality was assessed on an Agilent 2100 Bioanalyzer. V is cut back by 6 bases and J by 4 bases, with 13 bases in the junction unmatched. The cysteine opens and the phenylalanine closes a CDR3 of 16 amino acids. Only CDR3 DNA remains: 48 bases, in frame from the first base. The TCR beta CDR3 regions were amplified from RNA transcripts. A first-round RT-PCR of the TCR CDR3 used the HTBI primer set with the Qiagen OneStep RT-PCR kit. The libraries were constructed in a second round of multiplex PCR and then size-selected and purified. The libraries were sequenced on an Illumina HiSeq2000 using paired-end 100 bp reads. Processing in the source paper ran as follows. SOAPnuke was used to process the raw data, with reads discarded if the reads contained adapters or uncalled bases, had a mean Phred below 15, or lacked an exact constant-primer or identifier match. COPE v1.2.5 was used to merge high-quality paired reads, and clonotypes were defined as unique nucleotide sequences. Clonotypes were aligned to IMGT TRBV, TRBD and TRBJ reference segments using MiTCR v1.1. Analysis was restricted to V-J combinations with a frequency above 0.0001, which covered 98% to 99.2% of repertoires. A TCS score was defined as the ratio of F50 (clonal expansion) to E x V (chaos), with BLOSUM62-based TCRdist applied between CDR3 peptides within each V-J. Welch's t-statistics and random forest reduced just over 500 V-J features to 13, which were used in a naive Bayes classifier (R e1071). The raw public data were reprocessed by TCRdb itself: fastp quality trimming at Q25, MiXCR clonotype calling, in-frame beta chains only. Rows with a matching CDR3 protein are joined into one entry that keeps the most common DNA and genes. The V and J calls reflect TCRdb's pipeline rather than the authors' work. For this sample there are about 270,000 distinct CDR3 sequences; about 25% appear just once. The ten largest clones represent 35% to 40% of the sample.

This clonotype was counted many times. Its antigen has not been determined. Within one base of it there is no much larger clone, and no base qualities were kept. This TCR came from a woman between 40 and 50 years old with Graves' ophthalmopathy. The sequencing sample was made of blood. The chain joins TRBV12-3 or TRBV12-4 to TRBJ1-2; TRBD1 agrees with 8 junctional bases. The encoded CDR3 is CASSPTGGRGIYGYTF. The sequenced DNA: TGTGCCAGCAGCCCAACAGGGGGTCGAGGTATCTATGGCTACACCTTC.